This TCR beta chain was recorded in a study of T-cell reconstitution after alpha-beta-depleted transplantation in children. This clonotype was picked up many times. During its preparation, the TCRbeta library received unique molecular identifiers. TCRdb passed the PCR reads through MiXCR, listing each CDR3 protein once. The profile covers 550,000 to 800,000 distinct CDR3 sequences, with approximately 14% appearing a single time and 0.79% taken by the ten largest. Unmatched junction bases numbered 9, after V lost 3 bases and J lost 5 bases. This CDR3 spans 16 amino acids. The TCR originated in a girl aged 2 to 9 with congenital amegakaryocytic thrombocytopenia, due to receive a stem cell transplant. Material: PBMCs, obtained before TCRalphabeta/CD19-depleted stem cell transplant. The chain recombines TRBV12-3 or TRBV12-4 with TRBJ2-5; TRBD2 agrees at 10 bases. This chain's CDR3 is CASSLALAGSYETQYF. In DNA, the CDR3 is TGTGCCAGCAGTTTGGCACTAGCGGGATCCTATGAGACCCAGTACTTC.